This T cell receptor (beta chain) derives from a study of cytomegalovirus exposure and HLA in healthy donors. Both 60 Vbeta primers and 13 Jbeta primers went into the PCR. The data were produced by immunoSEQ multiplex PCR, yet TCRdb's version contains in-frame clones alone and is incomplete. The sample shows 150,000 to 170,000 clones, roughly 83% of them seen only once. The CDR3 has 14 residues. Sequencing used PBMCs. The chain uses TRBV21-1 and TRBJ2-7; the D call TRBD1 from the table was never checked on the DNA. TRBV21-1 is termed a pseudogene. This clonotype originated in a man aged 30-40 years in good health and CMV-seropositive. CDR3 region: CASSARDRPYEQYF. The CDR3 nucleotides read TGTGCCAGCAGCGCCCGGGACAGACCCTACGAGCAGTACTTC.